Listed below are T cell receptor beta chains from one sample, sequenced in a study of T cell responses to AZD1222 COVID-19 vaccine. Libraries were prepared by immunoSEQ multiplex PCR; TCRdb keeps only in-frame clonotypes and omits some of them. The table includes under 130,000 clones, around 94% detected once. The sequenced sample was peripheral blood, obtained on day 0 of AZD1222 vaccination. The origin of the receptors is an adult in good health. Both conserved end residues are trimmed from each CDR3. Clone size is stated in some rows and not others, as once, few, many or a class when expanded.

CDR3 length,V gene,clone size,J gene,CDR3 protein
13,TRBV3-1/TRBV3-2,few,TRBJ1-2,ASTYGRDGLDGYT
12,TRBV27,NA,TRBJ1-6,ASSWTGGGSPLH
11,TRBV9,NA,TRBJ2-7,ASSVTVSYEQY
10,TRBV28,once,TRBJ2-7,ASIGDRREQY
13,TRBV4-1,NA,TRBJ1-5,ASSQRTDSNQPQH
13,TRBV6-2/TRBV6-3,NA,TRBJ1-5,ASSQGGGGNQPQH
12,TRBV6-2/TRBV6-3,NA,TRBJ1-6,ASSYQDSTKTLH
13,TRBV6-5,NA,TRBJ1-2,ASSFSRQGAGGYT
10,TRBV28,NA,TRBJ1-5,ASSLDGQPQH
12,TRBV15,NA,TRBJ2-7,ATSPRDREYEQY
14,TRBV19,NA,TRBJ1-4,ASSIGPGLRSEKLF
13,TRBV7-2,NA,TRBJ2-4,ASSLEVGVKNIQY
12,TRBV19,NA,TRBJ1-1,ASSISGVGTEAF
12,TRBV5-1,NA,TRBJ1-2,ASSWDRSAYGYT
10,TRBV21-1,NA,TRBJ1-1,ASREFNTEAF
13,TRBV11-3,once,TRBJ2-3,ASSLDGSITDTQY
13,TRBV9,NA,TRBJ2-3,ASSVGTGATDTQY
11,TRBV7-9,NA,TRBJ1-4,ASQSHSEEEMF
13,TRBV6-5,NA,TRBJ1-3,ASSPMDSSGNTIY
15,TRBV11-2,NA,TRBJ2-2,ASSLVLASGDTGELF
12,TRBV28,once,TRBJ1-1,ASGVFIVNTEAF
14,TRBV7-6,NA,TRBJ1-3,ASSRTSGSSGNTIY
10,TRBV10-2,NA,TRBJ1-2,ASSEWNYGYT
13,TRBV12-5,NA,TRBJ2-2,ASLRDRTNTGELF
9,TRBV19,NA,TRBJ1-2,ASLDIYGYT
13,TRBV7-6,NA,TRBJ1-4,ASSGKGQLGEKLF
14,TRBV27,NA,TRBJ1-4,ASSPYAGASDEKLF
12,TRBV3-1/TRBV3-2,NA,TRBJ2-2,ASSQIGAGGELF